The next 26 T cell receptor beta chains were all read from a single sample in a study of beta chain features in type 1 diabetes. Study-wide results and limits: Moderately but significantly shorter TCRB CDR3s were found in Type 1 diabetes patients in all four CD4+ subsets.

Expressed TCRB transcripts were sequenced after all isolated RNA was converted to cDNA. TCRdb's table, derived via immunoSEQ multiplex PCR, lists solely in-frame clones and lacks some. The data contain about 170,000 clones, almost 8% of them seen just once; the ten biggest clones take up 0.5%. These receptors' antigens are unknown. Sequencing used central memory CD4+ T cells from blood. These TCRs come from a man aged 18 to 29 with type 1 diabetes.

In this sample, this clone turned up a few times. The chain employs TRBV7-2 and TRBJ1-5; 7 nucleotides agree with TRBD1. Germline V gene lookup returns CDR1 SGHTA and CDR2 FQGNSA. The CDR3 length is 15 residues. The V gene end was trimmed by 5 bases and the J gene end by 2 bases; junction bases not matched to a gene: 6. The CDR3, as DNA: TGTGCCAGCAGCGTAGGACAGGCGGGCAATCAGCCCCAGCATTTT. Translated: CASSVGQAGNQPQHF.

The CDR3, as DNA: TGCGCCAGCAGCCCGACTCCCGAAACGGAGACCCAGTACTTC. This translates into CASSPTPETETQYF. The chain is built from TRBV4-1 and TRBJ2-5; no clear D. Germline V CDR1 and CDR2: MGHRA, YSYEKL. Between the trimmed V and J ends, which lost 4 bases and 5 bases, there was a span of 14 bases. This CDR3 is 14 amino acids long.

The J gene is TRBJ2-7, the V gene TRBV29-1; TRBD1 agrees at 9 bases. Germline CDR1 SQVTM, CDR2 ANQGSEA. There are 12 residues in the CDR3. The ends lost 1 base at V and 13 bases at J; junction bases unmatched: 8. The CDR3 DNA reads as TGCAGCGTTGAAGCAGTTGGGACAGGGCAATACTTC. Protein product: CSVEAVGTGQYF.

The chain joins TRBV7-2 to TRBJ2-5; D unresolved. The CDR3 has 12 amino acids. V was cut by 5 bases and J by 1 base, with 5 bases left in between. The V gene's germline CDR1 is SGHTA and CDR2 FQGNSA. CDR3 DNA: TGTGCCAGCAGCCTCCTCCAAGAGACCCAGTACTTC. Translating it yields CASSLLQETQYF.

CDR3 coding DNA: TGTGCCAGTAGTATACTTGGACAGGGACATTTCGATGGCTACACCTTC. Translating it yields CASSILGQGHFDGYTF. This chain connects TRBV19 to TRBJ1-2; 8 nucleotides match TRBD1. Germline V gene sequence: CDR1 LNHDA, CDR2 SQIVND (reference sequence). CDR3 size: 16 residues. The V and J ends lost 2 bases and 6 bases, in that order; junction bases with no gene match: 11. Drawing the rest from reference TRBV19 and TRBJ1-2, the complete variable domain is DGGITQSPKYLFRKEGQNVTLSCEQNLNHDAMYWYRQDPGQGLRLIYYSQIVNDFQKGDIAEGYSVSREKKESFPLTVTSAQKNPTAFYLCASSILGQGHFDGYTFGSGTRLTVV.

This clone was recorded a few times. The chain carries TRBV28 and TRBJ2-4; 9 positions match TRBD1. CDR1 and CDR2 (germline): MDHEN, SYDVKM. V was clipped by 10 bases and J by 15 bases; unmatched bases: 16. CDR3 size: 13 residues. CDR3 sequence: CAIQDRGFTKVYF. The CDR3 DNA is TGTGCCATCCAAGACAGGGGGTTTACCAAAGTGTACTTC.

CDR3 residues: CASSPRGSEAFF. The CDR3 DNA reads as TGTGCCAGCTCACCTAGGGGGTCCGAAGCTTTCTTT. The chain has TRBV18 and TRBJ1-1; D possibly corresponds to TRBD1 (6 bases). The CDR3 length is 12 residues. Between the trimmed V and J ends, which lost 3 bases and 8 bases, there was a span of 10 bases. Germline V gene lookup returns CDR1 KGHSH and CDR2 LQKENI.

This clone has just a few counts. The chain recombines TRBV6-1 with TRBJ2-7, with D tentatively TRBD2 (6 bases). CDR1 and CDR2 from the germline V gene are MNHNS and SASEGT. Trimming took off 2 bases at V and 1 base at J, with 12 bases between the two ends. The length of the CDR3 is 15 residues. The DNA of the CDR3 is TGTGCCAGCAGTGAAAGGGAGGAAGGGTCCTACGAGCAGTACTTC. Its translation is CASSEREEGSYEQYF.

The table lists this clone with a few counts. The chain couples TRBV4-2 to TRBJ2-1; D is unresolved. V was shortened by 0 bases and J by 4 bases, with 4 bases between the two germline ends. The CDR3 has 13 residues. The germline gives CDR1 LGHNA, CDR2 YNFKEQ. The CDR3 bases are TGTGCCAGCAGCCAAGACCTTTACAATGAGCAGTTCTTC. This gives the protein CASSQDLYNEQFF.

This chain joins TRBV28 and TRBJ1-2, with D unclear. V was shortened by 10 bases and J by 0 bases, with 6 bases between the two germline ends. Per the germline V gene, CDR1 is MDHEN and CDR2 is SYDVKM. This CDR3 has 11 residues. Here the CDR3 DNA reads TGTGCCATCGGGTCTAACTATGGCTACACCTTC. Translating it yields CAIGSNYGYTF.

V gene TRBV7-9 combines with J gene TRBJ1-5, with D possibly being TRBD1 (6 bases). Trimming pared 4 bases from V and 2 bases from J, leaving 12 bases between. This CDR3 has 15 residues. Germline loops: CDR1 SEHNR, CDR2 FQNEAQ (reference sequence). The CDR3 DNA reads as TGTGCCAGCAGCTACAGGGTCTCGGGCAATCAGCCCCAGCATTTT. The encoded protein is CASSYRVSGNQPQHF.

The chain carries TRBV11-1 and TRBJ1-1; 11 bases agree with TRBD1. This CDR3 comprises 16 residues. The germline gives CDR1 SGHAT, CDR2 FQDESV (reference sequence). The J segment lost 4 bases and the V segment lost 5 bases, leaving 9 bases of the junction unmatched. For the CDR3, the DNA is TGTGCCAGCAGCGCAAATACCGGGACAGGGGGCACTGAAGCTTTCTTT. Protein sequence: CASSANTGTGGTEAFF. Complete variable domain (other parts from reference TRBV11-1 and TRBJ1-1): EAEVAQSPRYKITEKSQAVAFWCDPISGHATLYWYRQILGQGPELLVQFQDESVVDDSQLPKDRFSAERLKGVDSTLKIQPAELGDSAMYLCASSANTGTGGTEAFFGQGTRLTVV.

This clone was observed a few times. The chain is built from TRBV5-1 and TRBJ2-1; D is perhaps TRBD2 (6 bases). In germline, CDR1 is SGHRS, CDR2 YFSETQ. The CDR3 covers 15 residues. The V end was cut by 5 bases, the J end by 10 bases, with 22 bases between. CDR3 region: CASRVGGGLQKEQFF. CDR3 sequence (DNA): TGCGCCAGCAGGGTTGGAGGAGGGCTACAGAAAGAGCAGTTCTTC.

This clone was detected many times. V usage is TRBV29-1 and J usage is TRBJ2-5, with D perhaps matching TRBD2 (5 bases). Trimming left V 2 bases short and J 9 bases short, with 16 bases between. Germline CDR1 SQVTM, CDR2 ANQGSEA. This CDR3 comprises 13 residues. Here the CDR3 reads CSVEIGLGEPQYF. As DNA, the CDR3 is TGCAGCGTTGAAATCGGGCTCGGGGAACCCCAGTACTTC.

This clone has only a few counts. The sample contains more than one DNA sequence encoding this CDR3. The chain links TRBV7-2 to TRBJ1-1, with no clear D. Trimming took off 3 bases at V and 2 bases at J, with 4 bases between the two ends. Germline V gene sequence: CDR1 SGHTA, CDR2 FQGNSA. The CDR3 spans 12 residues. The CDR3 nucleotides read TGTGCCAGCAGCTTCCTCAACACTGAAGCTTTCTTT. It specifies CASSFLNTEAFF.

This clone was picked up a small number of times. The chain joins TRBV4-3 to TRBJ2-1; the D gene is possibly TRBD2 (5 bases). This CDR3 contains 17 residues. V was clipped by 0 bases and J by 6 bases, with 18 bases between them. CDR1 and CDR2 from the germline V gene are LGHNA and YSLEER. The CDR3: CASSQDLGLVRANEQFF. The DNA of the CDR3 is TGCGCCAGCAGCCAAGATCTCGGATTAGTGAGGGCCAATGAGCAGTTCTTC.

This clone has only a few counts. V gene TRBV6-6 combines with J gene TRBJ1-4; D gene uncertain. This CDR3 spans 13 amino acids. Trimming took 3 bases from V and 4 from J, leaving 6 bases between them. Germline V gene sequence: CDR1 MNHNY, CDR2 SVGAGI (reference sequence). CDR3 DNA sequence: TGTGCCAGCAGTTATGTAGTTAATGAAAAACTGTTTTTT. This sequence encodes CASSYVVNEKLFF.

This clone was detected a few times. CDR3 sequence: CATSRDRNQPQHF. CDR3 in DNA: TGTGCCACCAGCAGAGACAGGAATCAGCCCCAGCATTTT. The rearrangement joins TRBV15 to TRBJ1-5; D gene uncertain. The CDR3 has 13 residues. Trimming left V 0 bases short and J 4 bases short, with 4 bases between. Germline V gene sequence: CDR1 LNHNV, CDR2 YYDKDF (reference sequence).

This chain connects TRBV18 to TRBJ2-2, with D possibly matching TRBD2 (6 bases). The CDR3 runs 18 residues. The germline V gene encodes CDR1 KGHSH and CDR2 LQKENI. V lost 1 base and J lost 1, with 16 bases in between. The CDR3 region is CASSPRDSATLNTGELFF. As DNA, the CDR3 is TGTGCCAGCTCACCACGGGACTCCGCCACTCTGAACACCGGGGAGCTGTTTTTT.

The rearrangement joins TRBV5-1 to TRBJ1-1; no definite D call. CDR1 is SGHRS, CDR2 YFSETQ, per germline. V was shortened by 2 bases and J by 8 bases, with 13 bases between the two germline ends. The CDR3 length is 13 residues. The CDR3: CASSLSENREAFF. CDR3 coding DNA: TGCGCCAGCAGCTTATCTGAGAACAGAGAAGCTTTCTTT.

V is TRBV19 and J is TRBJ2-2; 11 nucleotides match TRBD1. Trimming cost V 3 bases and J 5 bases; bases outside gene matches: 2. Germline V gene data show CDR1 as LNHDA and CDR2 as SQIVND (reference sequence). This CDR3 is 15 amino acids long. The CDR3 DNA is TGTGCCAGTAGTATCGGACAGGGGGCTACCGGGGAGCTGTTTTTT. Translating gives CASSIGQGATGELFF.

The chain links TRBV18 to TRBJ2-1; TRBD2 matches at 11 bases. The CDR3 runs to 19 residues. The trim removed 2 bases at V and 1 base at J, leaving 10 bases unmatched. Germline assignment: CDR1 KGHSH and CDR2 LQKENI. The CDR3 protein is CASSPISLAGEKSYNEQFF. CDR3 sequence (DNA): TGTGCCAGCTCACCAATATCACTAGCGGGAGAGAAATCCTACAATGAGCAGTTCTTC. The variable domain in full, completed from reference TRBV18 and TRBJ2-1, reads NAGVMQNPRHLVRRRGQEARLRCSPMKGHSHVYWYRQLPEEGLKFMVYLQKENIIDESGMPKERFSAEFPKEGPSILRIQQVVRGDSAAYFCASSPISLAGEKSYNEQFFGPGTRLTVL.

This clone was found a few times. The chain is built from TRBV5-1 and TRBJ2-7, with 8 bases lining up with TRBD1. V shed 1 base and J 7 bases; nucleotides not matched to a gene: 7. Germline CDR1 reads SGHRS; CDR2 reads YFSETQ. The CDR3 spans 14 residues. This CDR3 reads CASSLSQGAGEQYF. CDR3 sequence (DNA): TGCGCCAGCAGCTTGTCGCAGGGGGCTGGTGAGCAGTACTTC.

This clone showed up just a few times. The gene calls are TRBV19 and TRBJ2-3; the D gene is possibly TRBD1 (5 bases). This CDR3 is built from 12 residues. V lost 4 bases, J lost 4 bases, and 6 bases lay in between. Germline loops: CDR1 LNHDA, CDR2 SQIVND (reference sequence). CDR3 DNA: TGTGCCAGTAGTACGACAGCAGATACGCAGTATTTT. Its protein is CASSTTADTQYF.

The sample holds a few counts of this clone. V gene TRBV5-1 combines with J gene TRBJ1-2, with D possibly TRBD1 on 6 matching bases. With 0 bases removed from V and 11 bases from J, the gap between germline ends came to 11 bases. Germline V gene sequence: CDR1 SGHRS, CDR2 YFSETQ. The CDR3 sequence is 12 residues long. CDR3 loop: CASSLDRAGYTF. CDR3 DNA sequence: TGCGCCAGCAGCTTGGACAGGGCGGGTTACACCTTC.

This clone was seen a few times. This chain joins TRBV5-1 and TRBJ2-1, with 13 bases lining up with TRBD2. V lost 1 base, J lost 5 bases, and 3 bases stayed unmatched. CDR1 and CDR2 (germline): SGHRS, YFSETQ. The length of the CDR3 is 16 residues. As DNA, the CDR3 is TGCGCCAGCAGCTTGTGGACTAGCGGGAGTAACAATGAGCAGTTCTTC. Translated: CASSLWTSGSNNEQFF.